This T cell receptor (beta chain) comes out of a study of identical twins. Study-wide points: The study found excess low generation probability among twin-shared out-of-frame alpha sequences.

This clonotype has just a few counts. The target antigen is unknown. Germline-derived CDR1 and CDR2 are MNHEY and SMNVEV (reference sequence). With 5 bases clipped from V and 3 bases from J, the junction kept 7 bases outside the gene matches. The CDR3 spans 15 residues. TCRdb analysed the 5' RACE reads with MiXCR anew, one entry per CDR3 protein. Counted here are some 320,000 distinct CDR3 sequences, around 12% occurring once; the ten biggest clones make up about 7%. This sample also belongs to another study, concerning yellow fever vaccine responses in identical twins.

Sequencing was carried out using CD8+ T cells sorted from blood. This receptor was obtained from a young woman in good health. This chain connects TRBV27 to TRBJ2-1; 7 bases are shared with TRBD2. CDR3 protein: CASSPSSGVYNEQFF. Written as DNA, the CDR3 is TGTGCCAGCAGTCCGTCCAGCGGGGTCTACAATGAGCAGTTCTTC.